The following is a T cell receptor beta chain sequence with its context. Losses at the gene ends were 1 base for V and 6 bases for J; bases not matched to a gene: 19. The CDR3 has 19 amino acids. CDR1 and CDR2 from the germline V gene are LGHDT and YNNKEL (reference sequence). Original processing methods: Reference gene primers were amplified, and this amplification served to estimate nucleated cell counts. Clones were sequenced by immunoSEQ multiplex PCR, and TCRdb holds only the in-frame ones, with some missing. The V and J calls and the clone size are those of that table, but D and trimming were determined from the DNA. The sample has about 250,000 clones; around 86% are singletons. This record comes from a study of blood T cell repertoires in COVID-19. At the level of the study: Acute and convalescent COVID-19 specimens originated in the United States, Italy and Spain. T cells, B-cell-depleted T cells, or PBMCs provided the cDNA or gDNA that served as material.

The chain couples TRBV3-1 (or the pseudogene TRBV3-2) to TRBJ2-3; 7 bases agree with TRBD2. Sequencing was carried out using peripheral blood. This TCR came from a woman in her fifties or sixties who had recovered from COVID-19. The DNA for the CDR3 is TGTGCCAGCAGCCAAGGGGATTGGAGAGGCGCGACTAGCTTTGATACGCAGTATTTT. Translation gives CASSQGDWRGATSFDTQYF.